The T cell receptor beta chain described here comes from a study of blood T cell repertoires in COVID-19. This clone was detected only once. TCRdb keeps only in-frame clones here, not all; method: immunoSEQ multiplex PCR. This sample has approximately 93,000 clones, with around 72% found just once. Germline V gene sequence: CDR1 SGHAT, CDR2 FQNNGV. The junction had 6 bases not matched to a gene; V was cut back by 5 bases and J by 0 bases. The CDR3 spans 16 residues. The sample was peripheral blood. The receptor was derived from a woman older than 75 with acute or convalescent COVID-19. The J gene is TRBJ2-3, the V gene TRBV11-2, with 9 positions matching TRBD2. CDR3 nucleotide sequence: TGTGCCAGCAGCCCTGGGAGCGGGGGGAGCACAGATACGCAGTATTTT. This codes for CASSPGSGGSTDTQYF.